The sample holds a few counts of the clone carrying this T cell receptor beta chain. No antigen is known for it. CDR1 is LGHNA, CDR2 YNFKEQ, per germline. The V gene end was trimmed by 4 bases and the J gene end by 2 bases; junction bases not matched to a gene: 1. There are 14 residues in the CDR3. This entry belongs to a study of beta chain features in type 1 diabetes. Study results and limitations: A PCR bias possibly favoring shorter templates would apply equally to patients and controls.

The investigators reverse transcribed all of the isolated RNA, so they sequenced expressed TCRB transcripts. Sequencing used immunoSEQ multiplex PCR; TCRdb keeps in-frame clones, though not all of them. The table has 350,000 to 400,000 clones, roughly 15% seen once. The sample consisted of naive CD4+ T cells from blood. The gene calls are TRBV4-2 and TRBJ2-2; 7 positions agree with TRBD1. This sequence originates from a woman aged 18-30 years in good health. The CDR3 DNA is TGTGCCAGCAGCCGGACAGGAAACACCGGGGAGCTGTTTTTT. Its protein product is CASSRTGNTGELFF.